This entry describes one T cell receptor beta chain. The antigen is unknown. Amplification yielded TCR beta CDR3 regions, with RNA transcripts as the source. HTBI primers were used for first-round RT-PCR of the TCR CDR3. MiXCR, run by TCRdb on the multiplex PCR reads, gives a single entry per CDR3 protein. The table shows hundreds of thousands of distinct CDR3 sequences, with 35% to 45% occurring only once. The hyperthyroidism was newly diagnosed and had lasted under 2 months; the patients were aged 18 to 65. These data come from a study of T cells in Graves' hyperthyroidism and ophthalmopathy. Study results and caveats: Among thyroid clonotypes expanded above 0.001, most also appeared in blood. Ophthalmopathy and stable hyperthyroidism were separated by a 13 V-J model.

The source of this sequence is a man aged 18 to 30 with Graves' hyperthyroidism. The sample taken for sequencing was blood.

The CDR3 loop reads CASGTGKAYGREQYF. The CDR3 DNA sequence: TGTGCCAGCGGGACCGGGAAGGCCTACGGTCGCGAGCAGTACTTC. The V call is TRBV2, the J call TRBJ2-7; the D call may be TRBD1 or TRBD2 (5 bases each). The CDR3 loop spans 15 amino acids. Germline V gene lookup returns CDR1 SNHLY and CDR2 FYNNEI. V was pared by 8 bases and J by 6 bases, with 23 bases between.